The 20 T cell receptor beta chains below all came from one sample that was sequenced in a study of neurological immune-mediated disorders. TCRdb recomputed calls from the 5' RACE reads with MiXCR, one row per CDR3 protein. The table has tens of thousands of distinct CDR3 sequences, around 4% seen once. Sequenced input: CD4+ T cells from blood. These TCRs come from a woman aged 35 to 49 in good health.

This clonotype came up many times. The chain joins TRBV6-5 to TRBJ1-2; D remains ambiguous. The V gene's germline CDR1 is MNHEY and CDR2 SVGAGI. Trimming left V 7 bases short and J 5 bases short, with 17 bases between. The CDR3 runs 14 residues. The CDR3 is CASIPRSGEYGYTF. CDR3 bases: TGTGCCAGCATCCCCAGGAGCGGGGAATATGGCTACACCTTC.

At least ten counts were recorded for this clonotype. The chain has TRBV20-1 and TRBJ1-6; D perhaps matches TRBD1 (5 bases). Trimming removed 3 bases at V and 10 bases at J, with 19 bases between. CDR3 size: 15 residues. Germline V CDR1 and CDR2: DFQATT, SNEGSKA (reference sequence). The CDR3 reads CSASVGTDRNSPLHF. CDR3 nucleotides: TGCAGTGCTAGCGTCGGGACGGATAGGAACTCACCCCTCCACTTT.

This clonotype has a count of ten or more. The V gene is TRBV5-1, the J gene TRBJ2-5; 11 nucleotides line up with TRBD2. Germline CDR1 and CDR2: SGHRS and YFSETQ. The V gene end was trimmed by 3 bases and the J gene end by 2 bases; junction bases not matched to a gene: 6. The CDR3 is 16 amino acids. The CDR3 DNA sequence: TGCGCCAGCAGCTCGGCCCTAGCGGGGGGTCAAGAGACCCAGTACTTC. Its translation: CASSSALAGGQETQYF.

This clonotype was picked up many times. The V call is TRBV11-2, the J call TRBJ2-1; perhaps TRBD2 as D (5 bases). Trimming shortened V by 4 bases and J by 6 bases, and 13 bases separated the two germline ends. Germline assignment: CDR1 SGHAT and CDR2 FQNNGV. The CDR3 totals 14 residues. CDR3 nucleotides: TGTGCCAGCAGCTCTCTAACTAGGTTCAATGAGCAGTTCTTC. Translating it yields CASSSLTRFNEQFF.

This clonotype was recorded many times. CDR3 DNA sequence: TGCGCCAGCAGCTCGGGACAGGTTCGCGAGCAGTACTTC. It codes for CASSSGQVREQYF. The V gene is TRBV5-1, the J gene TRBJ2-7; 8 nucleotides line up with TRBD1. CDR1 SGHRS and CDR2 YFSETQ come from the germline V gene. This CDR3 is built from 13 residues. Trimming removed 3 bases from V and 6 bases from J; junction bases left unmatched: 5.

This clonotype came up many times. The chain combines TRBV27 with TRBJ2-7; D perhaps matches TRBD1 (6 bases). The CDR3 runs 14 residues. CDR1 and CDR2 (germline): MNHEY, SMNVEV (reference sequence). The V end was cut by 3 bases, the J end by 3 bases, with 12 bases between. Here the CDR3 reads CASSFTGQNYEQYF. The DNA for the CDR3 is TGTGCCAGCAGTTTCACAGGGCAAAACTACGAGCAGTACTTC.

This clonotype was observed at least ten times. The rearrangement joins TRBV12-3 or TRBV12-4 to TRBJ2-3, with D possibly matching TRBD2 (5 bases). The CDR3 spans 14 residues. V lost 3 bases, J lost 3 bases, and 10 bases lay in between. The CDR3 here is CASSFWGVTDTQYF. The CDR3 DNA reads as TGTGCCAGCAGTTTTTGGGGAGTTACAGATACGCAGTATTTT.

This clonotype was observed many times. This CDR3 reads CASSRTSGDRDTQYF. As DNA, the CDR3 is TGTGCCAGCAGCCGGACTAGCGGAGACAGAGATACGCAGTATTTT. This sequence joins TRBV2 and TRBJ2-3, with 10 nucleotides matching TRBD2. The CDR3 loop spans 15 amino acids. Germline trimming cut 6 bases from V and 5 bases from J; bases unmatched to any gene: 8. Germline V lookup: CDR1 SNHLY, CDR2 FYNNEI. The whole variable domain, filled in from reference TRBV2 and TRBJ2-3, reads EPEVTQTPSHQVTQMGQEVILRCVPISNHLYFYWYRQILGQKVEFLVSFYNNEISEKSEIFDDQFSVERPDGSNFTLKIRSTKLEDSAMYFCASSRTSGDRDTQYFGPGTRLTVL.

This clonotype was found many times. The chain links TRBV20-1 to TRBJ2-7; 9 nucleotides line up with TRBD2. This CDR3 has 14 amino acids. With 5 bases clipped from V and 1 base from J, the junction kept 6 bases outside the gene matches. Per germline, CDR1 DFQATT and CDR2 SNEGSKA (reference sequence). The CDR3, as DNA: TGCAGTGCTTCAGCGGGAGGCCCTTCCTACGAGCAGTACTTC. Protein product: CSASAGGPSYEQYF.

Of note for this clonotype: Likely a read error: the CDR3 ends without its conserved phenylalanine or tryptophan. The DNA is left out, because the CDR3 cannot be placed on it with certainty; the CDR3 is given as TCRdb lists it. V gene TRBV29-1 combines with J gene TRBJ2-1; TRBD1 is the table's D call, not checked against the DNA. The CDR3 is 13 residues long, ends included. Germline-derived CDR1 and CDR2 are SQVTM and ANQGSEA. CDR3 sequence reads: CSAGQIMNNELFL.

This clonotype occurred many times. This chain links TRBV12-3 or TRBV12-4 with TRBJ2-7; no firm D call. CDR3 length: 12 residues. V was shortened by 5 bases and J by 7 bases, with 12 bases between the two germline ends. The DNA of the CDR3 is TGTGCCAGCAGTCCGGGCCGCGATGAGCAGTACTTC. It yields the protein CASSPGRDEQYF.

This clonotype was recorded at least ten times. The chain recombines TRBV28 with TRBJ2-7; the D gene is possibly TRBD2 (7 bases). Trimming left V 6 bases short and J 0 bases short, with 15 bases between. There are 15 residues in the CDR3. CDR1 and CDR2 from the germline V gene are MDHEN and SYDVKM. For the CDR3, the DNA is TGTGCCAGCAGACCCCCCGGGGGGCTCTCCTACGAGCAGTACTTC. It yields the protein CASRPPGGLSYEQYF.

This clonotype was seen repeatedly, ten times or more. The chain links TRBV5-1 to TRBJ2-3, with D perhaps matching TRBD1 (5 bases). This CDR3 has 16 amino acids. The germline CDR1 and CDR2 sequences are SGHRS and YFSETQ. Trimming shortened V by 5 bases and J by 2 bases, and 18 bases separated the two germline ends. CDR3 in amino acids: CASSYQLQAYTDTQYF. The CDR3, as DNA: TGCGCCAGCAGTTATCAGTTACAGGCCTACACAGATACGCAGTATTTT.

This clonotype showed up many times. J is TRBJ2-2 and V is TRBV6-4; D gene ambiguous. The ends were cut back, 3 bases at V and 4 bases at J, with 6 bases in the middle. Germline V gives CDR1 MRHNA, CDR2 SNTAGT. The CDR3 consists of 13 residues. CDR3 nucleotide sequence: TGTGCCAGCAGTGAAGTGGTCACCGGGGAGCTGTTTTTT. This gives the protein CASSEVVTGELFF.

This clonotype was seen at least ten times. The chain links TRBV5-1 to TRBJ2-1; D may be TRBD2 (6 bases). Germline V gives CDR1 SGHRS, CDR2 YFSETQ. The V and J ends lost 0 bases and 4 bases respectively, with 14 bases between them. There are 16 residues in the CDR3. The CDR3: CASSLAGRGGYNEQFF. CDR3 coding DNA: TGCGCCAGCAGCTTGGCGGGGCGGGGTGGTTACAATGAGCAGTTCTTC.

This clonotype was detected ten times or more. The V call is TRBV6-5, the J call TRBJ2-1, with 9 bases matching TRBD1. With V trimmed by 6 bases and J by 9 bases, 6 bases remained unmatched. Per germline, CDR1 MNHEY and CDR2 SVGAGI. This CDR3 comprises 13 residues. Here the CDR3 DNA reads TGTGCCAGCAGCTGGGACAGGGAGTTTGAGCAGTTCTTC. Protein: CASSWDREFEQFF.

This chain uses TRBV7-9 with TRBJ2-1; D could derive from TRBD1 or TRBD2 (5 bases each). The V end was cut by 5 bases, the J end by 9 bases, with 17 bases between. There are 14 residues in the CDR3. Per the germline V gene, CDR1 is SEHNR and CDR2 is FQNEAQ (reference sequence). The CDR3 nucleotides are TGTGCCAGCAGCCCCGGGACCTATGGTGGTGAGCAGTTCTTC. Encoded protein: CASSPGTYGGEQFF. Complete variable domain (other parts from reference TRBV7-9 and TRBJ2-1): DTGVSQNPRHKITKRGQNVTFRCDPISEHNRLYWYRQTLGQGPEFLTYFQNEAQLEKSRLLSDRFSAERPKGSFSTLEIQRTEQGDSAMYLCASSPGTYGGEQFFGPGTRLTVL.

This clonotype was counted at least ten times. The rearrangement uses TRBV7-2 and TRBJ2-1; D is uncertain. The germline V gene encodes CDR1 SGHTA and CDR2 FQGNSA. The CDR3 runs to 14 residues. V shed 6 bases and J shed 0 bases, with 9 bases lying between them. This chain's CDR3 is CASRGPSSYNEQFF. The CDR3 DNA sequence: TGTGCCAGCAGAGGCCCTAGCTCCTACAATGAGCAGTTCTTC.

This clonotype was detected ten times or more. The chain recombines TRBV7-2 with TRBJ2-2; TRBD2 matches 9 bases. The germline CDR1 and CDR2 sequences are SGHTA and FQGNSA. The CDR3 is made up of 14 amino acids. After removal of 6 bases from V and 4 bases from J, the junction contained 3 bases not matched to a gene. The chain's CDR3 is CASSVAGATGELFF. Written as DNA, the CDR3 is TGTGCCAGCAGTGTAGCGGGAGCCACCGGGGAGCTGTTTTTT.

This clonotype was counted ten times or more. The V and J genes are TRBV12-3 or TRBV12-4 and TRBJ2-1; unclear D gene. Trimming took 7 bases from V and 4 from J, leaving 20 bases between them. This CDR3 is built from 16 residues. CDR3 sequence (DNA): TGTGCCAGCACCCCCCAGACACCCTTTTCTTACAATGAGCAGTTCTTC. Protein product: CASTPQTPFSYNEQFF.